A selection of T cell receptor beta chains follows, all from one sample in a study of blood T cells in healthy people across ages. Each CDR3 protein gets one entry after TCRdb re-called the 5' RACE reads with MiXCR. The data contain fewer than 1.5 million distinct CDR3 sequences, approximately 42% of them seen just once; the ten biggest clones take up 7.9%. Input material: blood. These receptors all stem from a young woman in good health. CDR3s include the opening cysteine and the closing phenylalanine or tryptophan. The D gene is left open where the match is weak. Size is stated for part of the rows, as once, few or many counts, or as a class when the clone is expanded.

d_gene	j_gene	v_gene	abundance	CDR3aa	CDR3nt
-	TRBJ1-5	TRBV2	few	CASSEGQTSNQPQHF	TGTGCCAGCAGTGAAGGGCAGACGAGCAATCAGCCCCAGCATTTT
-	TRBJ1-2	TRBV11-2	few	CASSTEANYGYTF	TGTGCCAGCAGCACCGAAGCTAACTATGGCTACACCTTC
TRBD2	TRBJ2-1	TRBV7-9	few	CASSSARGTKYNEQFF	TGTGCCAGCAGCTCCGCCCGCGGGACTAAGTACAATGAGCAGTTCTTC
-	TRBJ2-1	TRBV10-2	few	CASSARTVNEQFF	TGCGCCAGCAGTGCCCGGACTGTTAATGAGCAGTTCTTC
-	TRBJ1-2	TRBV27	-	CATRFGGSGYTF	TGTGCCACCAGGTTTGGGGGCTCTGGCTACACCTTC
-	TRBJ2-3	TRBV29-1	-	CGVQIGASTDTQYF	TGCGGCGTTCAAATCGGTGCTAGCACAGATACGCAGTATTTT
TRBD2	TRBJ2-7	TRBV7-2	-	CASSPLAGVADEQYF	TGTGCCAGCAGCCCACTAGCGGGAGTTGCCGACGAGCAGTACTTC
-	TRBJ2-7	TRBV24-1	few	CATSDPLGGYSYNEQYF	TGTGCCACCAGTGACCCCCTTGGGGGCTACTCCTACAATGAGCAGTACTTC
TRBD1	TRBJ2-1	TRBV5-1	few	CASSWGTGGLVNEQFF	TGCGCCAGCAGCTGGGGGACAGGGGGTCTTGTGAATGAGCAGTTCTTC
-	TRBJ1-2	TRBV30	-	CAWSGGRLYGYTF	TGTGCCTGGAGTGGGGGTCGGTTGTATGGCTACACCTTC
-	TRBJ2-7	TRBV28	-	CASSFLLYEQYF	TGTGCCAGCAGTTTTCTCTTGTACGAGCAGTACTTC
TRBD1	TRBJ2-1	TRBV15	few	CATSRPGQGTNEQFF	TGTGCCACCAGCAGGCCGGGACAGGGGACAAATGAGCAGTTTTTC
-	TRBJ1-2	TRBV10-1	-	CASSESITYGYTF	TGCGCCAGCAGTGAGTCGATCACCTATGGCTACACCTTC
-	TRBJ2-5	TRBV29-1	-	CSVLGQQQETQYF	TGCAGCGTCCTCGGACAGCAACAAGAGACCCAGTACTTC
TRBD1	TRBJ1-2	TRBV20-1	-	CSASLMGQGINYGYTF	TGCAGTGCTAGTTTGATGGGACAGGGGATTAACTATGGCTACACCTTC
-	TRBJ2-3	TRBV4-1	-	CASSQERGADTQYF	TGCGCCAGCAGCCAAGAGCGTGGGGCAGATACGCAGTATTTT
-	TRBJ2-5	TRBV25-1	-	CASQLETQYF	TGTGCCAGCCAGTTGGAGACCCAGTACTTC
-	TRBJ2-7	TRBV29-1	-	CSVIDGTAGSYEQYF	TGCAGCGTAATTGATGGGACCGCAGGTAGTTACGAGCAGTACTTC
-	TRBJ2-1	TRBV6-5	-	CASSYSRVGGTNNEQFF	TGTGCCAGCAGTTACTCGAGAGTCGGGGGCACCAACAATGAGCAGTTCTTC
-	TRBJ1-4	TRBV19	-	CASTSGGRPNEKLFF	TGTGCCAGTACGTCCGGGGGCAGGCCTAATGAAAAACTGTTTTTT
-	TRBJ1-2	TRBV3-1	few	CASSQGVPGTYGYTF	TGTGCCAGCAGCCAAGGTGTGCCAGGGACCTATGGCTACACCTTC
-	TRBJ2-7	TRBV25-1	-	CASSESASYEQYF	TGTGCCAGCAGTGAATCTGCCTCCTACGAGCAGTACTTC
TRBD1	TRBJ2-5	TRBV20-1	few	CSARPGTGEWETQYF	TGCAGTGCTAGACCAGGGACAGGCGAGTGGGAGACCCAGTACTTC
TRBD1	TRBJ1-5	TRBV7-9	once	CASSLGLRRGPAVGQPQHF	TGTGCCAGCAGCTTAGGATTAAGGAGGGGGCCCGCGGTCGGTCAGCCCCAGCATTTT
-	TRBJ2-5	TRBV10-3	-	CAISSASIETQYF	TGTGCCATCAGTTCGGCCAGCATAGAGACCCAGTACTTC
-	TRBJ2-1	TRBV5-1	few	CASSLAKFGGQSSYNEQFF	TGCGCCAGCAGCTTGGCGAAGTTTGGGGGCCAAAGCTCCTACAATGAGCAGTTCTTC
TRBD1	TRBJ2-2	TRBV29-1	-	CSVGKGQGNTGELFF	TGCAGCGTTGGGAAAGGACAGGGGAACACCGGGGAGCTGTTTTTT
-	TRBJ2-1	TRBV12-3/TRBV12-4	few	CASSLSGWGSNEQFF	TGTGCCAGCAGTTTATCCGGGTGGGGATCAAATGAGCAGTTCTTC